A single sample is the source of the 18 T cell receptor beta chains below, sequenced in a study of T cell repertoires in cytomegalovirus infection. TCRdb re-derived calls from the reads in MiXCR, one entry per CDR3 protein. This sample carries nearly 550,000 distinct CDR3 sequences, 16% of them seen once, and the ten largest clones take 20% to 30%. Sequencing was done on a sample of CD8+ T cells from PBMCs. All receptors come from a human donor in good health (CMV status not recorded). Some clones in this sample may be carry-over from other donors' samples.

This clonotype was seen many times. The chain uses TRBV11-2 and TRBJ1-4, with D perhaps TRBD1 (6 bases). This CDR3 is built from 15 residues. V lost 5 bases, J lost 4 bases, and 14 bases lay in between. Germline V CDR1 and CDR2: SGHAT, FQNNGV. CDR3 nucleotides: TGTGCCAGCAGCCCCAACAGGGCGGGTAATGAAAAACTGTTTTTT. Protein: CASSPNRAGNEKLFF. Filled out from reference TRBV11-2 and TRBJ1-4, the complete variable domain reads EAGVAQSPRYKIIEKRQSVAFWCNPISGHATLYWYQQILGQGPKLLIQFQNNGVVDDSQLPKDRFSAERLKGVDSTLKIQPAKLEDSAVYLCASSPNRAGNEKLFFGSGTQLSVL.

This clonotype was observed many times. V gene TRBV27 combines with J gene TRBJ2-2; D uncertain. Germline CDR1 and CDR2: MNHEY and SMNVEV (reference sequence). Trimming left V 5 bases short and J 8 bases short, with 21 bases between. This CDR3 comprises 16 residues. The CDR3 protein is CASSNPRKSGIGELFF. For the CDR3, the DNA is TGTGCCAGCAGTAACCCGCGAAAGTCCGGTATAGGGGAGCTGTTTTTT.

The chain joins TRBV27 to TRBJ2-1; maybe TRBD1 (5 bases). This CDR3 comprises 16 residues. CDR1 MNHEY and CDR2 SMNVEV come from the germline V gene (reference sequence). V was trimmed by 5 bases and J by 2 bases, leaving 16 bases between them. CDR3 residues: CASSTVTGEAYNEQFF. Here the CDR3 DNA reads TGTGCCAGCAGTACAGTTACAGGAGAAGCCTACAATGAGCAGTTCTTC.

This clonotype occurred many times. This chain connects TRBV12-3 or TRBV12-4 to TRBJ1-5; D is perhaps TRBD1 (5 bases). The CDR3 has 14 residues. Trimming pared 3 bases from V and 6 bases from J, leaving 12 bases between. The DNA for the CDR3 is TGTGCCAGCAGTTTTGGGCAGGGAAGTCAGCCCCAGCATTTT. This encodes CASSFGQGSQPQHF.

The chain employs TRBV10-2 and TRBJ2-2; D is perhaps TRBD2 (6 bases). Trimming cost V 3 bases and J 5 bases, with 22 bases left between them. The CDR3 is 18 amino acids. CDR1 is WSHSY and CDR2 is SAAADI in the germline V gene. This chain's CDR3 is CASSDRGKVGVLTGELFF. In nucleotides, the CDR3 is TGCGCCAGCAGTGATCGGGGGAAGGTTGGGGTTTTAACCGGGGAGCTGTTTTTT.

This clonotype was seen ten or more times. CDR3 in amino acids: CASSSPGQETDTF. DNA for the CDR3: TGTGCCAGCAGCTCTCCGGGACAGGAAACGGACACCTTC. The V gene is TRBV7-9, the J gene TRBJ1-2; 8 bases agree with TRBD1. The CDR3 loop spans 13 amino acids. Per the germline V gene, CDR1 is SEHNR and CDR2 is FQNEAQ (reference sequence). V shed 4 bases, J shed 12 bases, and the junction held 10 bases outside the gene matches.

This clonotype was detected many times. The chain combines TRBV28 with TRBJ1-4; D remains ambiguous. The V end was cut by 6 bases, the J end by 8 bases, with 13 bases between. The germline gives CDR1 MDHEN, CDR2 SYDVKM. The CDR3 has 13 residues. The CDR3 nucleotides are TGTGCCAGCAGCCCCGCGGGTGAAGAAAAACTGTTTTTT. Protein: CASSPAGEEKLFF.

This clonotype was observed many times. This chain connects TRBV6-1 to TRBJ2-2; no clear D. CDR1 is MNHNS and CDR2 is SASEGT in the germline V gene. Trimming took off 2 bases at V and 1 base at J, with 8 bases between the two ends. The CDR3 consists of 15 residues. The CDR3 here is CASSERLGNTGELFF. The CDR3 coding sequence is TGTGCCAGCAGTGAACGGTTAGGGAACACCGGGGAGCTGTTTTTT.

This clonotype was counted at least ten times. CDR3 nucleotide sequence: TGTGCCAGCAGCTTAGTGGACTCAACAGATACGCAGTATTTT. Its translation: CASSLVDSTDTQYF. J is TRBJ2-3 and V is TRBV7-9, with D possibly TRBD2 on 5 matching bases. In germline, CDR1 is SEHNR, CDR2 FQNEAQ (reference sequence). This CDR3 is 14 amino acids long. With 1 base removed from V and 3 bases from J, the gap between germline ends came to 8 bases.

In its sample, this clonotype was seen many times. The chain joins TRBV11-2 to TRBJ2-7; 10 bases align to TRBD2. V trimming: 5 bases; J trimming: 5 bases; junction bases outside the gene matches: 24. Per germline, CDR1 SGHAT and CDR2 FQNNGV. The CDR3 extends over 20 amino acids. This CDR3 is CASSPIYRGISGRNRNEQYF. In nucleotides, the CDR3 is TGTGCCAGCAGCCCGATTTATAGGGGAATTAGCGGGAGGAATCGGAACGAGCAGTACTTC.

The J gene is TRBJ2-3, the V gene TRBV14; 11 bases are a match to TRBD2. The germline CDR1 and CDR2 sequences are SGHDN and FVKESK. The CDR3 sequence is 17 residues long. The ends lost 6 bases at V and 0 bases at J; junction bases unmatched: 8. In DNA form, the CDR3 reads TGTGCCAGCAGTCGACTAGCGGGACTCCGTAGCACAGATACGCAGTATTTT. Translated, it gives CASSRLAGLRSTDTQYF.

This clonotype appeared many times. The chain couples TRBV7-6 to TRBJ1-4, with 11 bases matching TRBD1. In germline, CDR1 is SGHVS, CDR2 FNYEAQ. V shed 5 bases, J shed 8 bases, and the junction held 4 bases outside the gene matches. This CDR3 is built from 14 residues. The chain's CDR3 is CASSPRTGGEKLFF. CDR3 in DNA: TGTGCCAGCAGCCCAAGGACAGGGGGCGAAAAACTGTTTTTT. Combining the CDR3 with reference TRBV7-6 and TRBJ1-4 gives the whole variable domain GAGVSQSPRYKVTKRGQDVALRCDPISGHVSLYWYRQALGQGPEFLTYFNYEAQQDKSGLPNDRFSAERPEGSISTLTIQRTEQRDSAMYRCASSPRTGGEKLFFGSGTQLSVL.

This clonotype was counted many times. The chain is built from TRBV7-8 and TRBJ2-7, with 12 bases identical to TRBD1. The CDR3 has 15 residues. The germline V gene encodes CDR1 SGHVS and CDR2 FQNEAQ. With V trimmed by 0 bases and J by 5 bases, 2 bases remained unmatched. The CDR3 DNA follows: TGTGCCAGCAGCTTAGCGGGACAGGGGGCGAACGAGCAGTACTTC. Its protein product is CASSLAGQGANEQYF.

This clonotype was detected a few times. The chain is built from TRBV4-1 and TRBJ2-1, with D unresolved. This CDR3 region has 16 residues. Germline CDR1 MGHRA, CDR2 YSYEKL. Trimming took off 1 base at V and 1 base at J, with 11 bases between the two ends. The CDR3 sequence: CASSQAPFGSYNEQFF. As DNA, the CDR3 is TGCGCCAGCAGCCAAGCCCCATTTGGGTCCTACAATGAGCAGTTCTTC.

This clonotype was detected many times. In nucleotides, the CDR3 is TGTGCCAGCAGTGAGAAACCGGGCCTCGGGAGGTACGAGCAGTACTTC. Amino acid sequence: CASSEKPGLGRYEQYF. The chain links TRBV6-1 to TRBJ2-7; 7 nucleotides align to TRBD2. The CDR3 has 16 amino acids. Trimming took 3 bases from V and 4 from J; bases not matched to a gene: 12. CDR1 MNHNS and CDR2 SASEGT come from the germline V gene.

This clonotype showed up many times. The chain joins TRBV19 to TRBJ2-3; possible D gene TRBD2, 5 bases. Trimming left V 0 bases short and J 4 bases short, with 8 bases between. CDR1 is LNHDA, CDR2 SQIVND, per germline (reference sequence). There are 14 residues in the CDR3. CDR3: CASSIDEGSDTQYF. The CDR3 DNA follows: TGTGCCAGTAGTATAGATGAGGGTTCAGATACGCAGTATTTT.

V usage is TRBV5-6 and J usage is TRBJ1-1; D may be TRBD1 (5 bases). Germline CDR1 is SGHDT and CDR2 is YYEEEE. This CDR3 spans 18 amino acids. The ends were cut back, 2 bases at V and 1 base at J, with 21 bases in the middle. The CDR3 coding sequence is TGTGCCAGCAGCTTCGGTTTGGGGCTTGACAGCGGGAACACTGAAGCTTTCTTT. It translates to CASSFGLGLDSGNTEAFF.

The sample holds one count of this clonotype. J is TRBJ1-1 and V is TRBV29-1, with D tentatively TRBD1 (6 bases). This CDR3 is built from 15 residues. V lost 5 bases, J lost 4 bases, and 20 bases lay in between. CDR1 is SQVTM and CDR2 is ANQGSEA in the germline V gene. CDR3 DNA: TGCAGCGTTCCTACTAGGGGGACCCCGGGCACTGAAGCTTTCTTT. It translates to CSVPTRGTPGTEAFF.